Presented here are 20 T cell receptor beta chains from one specimen sequenced in a study of shared clonotypes between healthy human individuals. Libraries were prepared by immunoSEQ multiplex PCR; TCRdb keeps only in-frame clonotypes and omits some of them. The table records about 580,000 clones, 98% of them present only once. Naive CD8 cells lacked CD45RO, underwent positive selection for CCR7 and left out terminally differentiated effector memory CD45RA+ cells. Sequenced: naive CD8+ T cells sorted from blood. The receptor set was obtained from a young man in good health.

As regards this clone: A read error may account for a junction end that differs from germline. The chain uses TRBV11-2 and TRBJ2-5, with D unclear. The CDR3 loop spans 15 amino acids. Germline CDR1 SGHAT, CDR2 FQNNGV. CDR3 residues: CASSLVWKVKETQYF. In nucleotides, the CDR3 is TGTGCCAGCAGTTTAGTCTGGAAGGTGAAAGAGACCCAGTACTTC.

This clone was recorded only once. The V gene is TRBV5-6, the J gene TRBJ2-7; D not certain. Per the germline V gene, CDR1 is SGHDT and CDR2 is YYEEEE. CDR3 length: 15 residues. V was cut by 0 bases and J by 1 base, with 11 bases left in between. In DNA, the CDR3 is TGTGCCAGCAGCTTGGGGAGTGCGGTTTCCTACGAGCAGTACTTC. Protein sequence: CASSLGSAVSYEQYF. The full variable domain, completed using reference TRBV5-6 and TRBJ2-7, is DAGVTQSPTHLIKTRGQQVTLRCSPKSGHDTVSWYQQALGQGPQFIFQYYEEEERQRGNFPDRFSGHQFPNYSSELNVNALLLGDSALYLCASSLGSAVSYEQYFGPGTRLTVT.

The chain employs TRBV6-5 and TRBJ1-5, with 8 nucleotides matching TRBD1. V lost 6 bases to trimming and J lost 5 bases; unmatched junction nucleotides: 3. In germline, CDR1 is MNHEY, CDR2 SVGAGI. This CDR3 is 13 amino acids long. The DNA of the CDR3 is TGTGCCAGCAGCCAGACAGGGGATCAGCCCCAGCATTTT. Translated: CASSQTGDQPQHF.

This clone was detected once. This sequence joins TRBV9 and TRBJ2-1, with D maybe TRBD2 (5 bases). V was trimmed by 0 bases and J by 5 bases, leaving 21 bases between them. In germline, CDR1 is SGDLS, CDR2 YYNGEE. CDR3 size: 18 residues. The CDR3: CASSVANTAEYGDNEQFF. The CDR3 nucleotides are TGTGCCAGCAGCGTAGCGAATACAGCGGAATACGGGGACAATGAGCAGTTCTTC.

The V and J genes are TRBV6-1 and TRBJ2-7, with unresolved D. V lost 1 base and J lost 2, with 9 bases in between. This CDR3 has 14 residues. The germline gives CDR1 MNHNS, CDR2 SASEGT. The CDR3 bases are TGTGCCAGCAGTGAAGTGACAAGGGCCTACGAGCAGTACTTC. Translated: CASSEVTRAYEQYF.

The chain uses TRBV11-2 and TRBJ2-3, with 11 nucleotides matching TRBD2. V lost 8 bases, J lost 4 bases, and 8 bases stayed unmatched. Germline loops: CDR1 SGHAT, CDR2 FQNNGV. This CDR3 contains 15 residues. As DNA, the CDR3 is TGTGCCAGCGGACTAGCGGGCAGTCTGGCAGATACGCAGTATTTT. This sequence encodes CASGLAGSLADTQYF. The full variable domain, with the rest looked up from reference TRBV11-2 and TRBJ2-3, is EAGVAQSPRYKIIEKRQSVAFWCNPISGHATLYWYQQILGQGPKLLIQFQNNGVVDDSQLPKDRFSAERLKGVDSTLKIQPAKLEDSAVYLCASGLAGSLADTQYFGPGTRLTVL.

The CDR3 is CASSLRRAGANVLTF. The CDR3 nucleotides read TGTGCCAGCAGTTTACGAAGGGCTGGGGCCAACGTCCTGACTTTC. V and J are TRBV27 and TRBJ2-6; no reliable D call. Trimming pared 2 bases from V and 2 bases from J, leaving 7 bases between. Germline loops: CDR1 MNHEY, CDR2 SMNVEV (reference sequence). The CDR3 has 15 amino acids.

The chain joins TRBV2 to TRBJ2-2, with D tentatively TRBD1 or TRBD2 (5 bases each). The CDR3 is made up of 16 amino acids. Germline V CDR1 and CDR2: SNHLY, FYNNEI. The V end lost 5 bases, the J end lost 0 bases, and 13 bases lay between the germline ends. The CDR3 region is CASSWTRGANTGELFF. In nucleotides, the CDR3 is TGTGCCAGCAGTTGGACGAGGGGCGCGAACACCGGGGAGCTGTTTTTT.

CDR3 in DNA: TGTGCCACCAGCAGAACGGGACAGGACTATGGCTACACCTTC. Translation gives CATSRTGQDYGYTF. The chain uses TRBV15 and TRBJ1-2, with TRBD1 identical over 8 bases. There are 14 residues in the CDR3. Germline values: CDR1 LNHNV, CDR2 YYDKDF (reference sequence). V gave up 2 bases and J gave up 3 bases; unmatched junction bases: 2.

The chain recombines TRBV28 with TRBJ2-1; no clear D gene. V was pared by 5 bases and J by 10 bases, with 18 bases between. The CDR3 covers 14 residues. Germline CDR1 and CDR2: MDHEN and SYDVKM. The CDR3, as DNA: TGTGCCAGCAGTCCGCTAACACTACCGTACGAGCAGTTCTTC. This gives the protein CASSPLTLPYEQFF.

The chain recombines TRBV7-2 with TRBJ2-3, with a possible D match to TRBD2 (6 bases). The CDR3 is made up of 16 amino acids. CDR1 SGHTA and CDR2 FQGNSA come from the germline V gene. The V gene lost 5 bases and the J gene lost 0 bases, with 15 bases spanning the gap. The CDR3 protein is CASSPGAISSTDTQYF. CDR3 in DNA: TGTGCCAGCAGCCCGGGAGCGATTTCTAGCACAGATACGCAGTATTTT.

This rearrangement joins TRBV25-1 to TRBJ2-1; 8 bases line up with TRBD2. This CDR3 comprises 14 residues. With 3 bases clipped from V and 9 bases from J, the junction kept 7 bases outside the gene matches. Germline CDR1 and CDR2: MGHDK and SYGVNS. The CDR3 coding sequence is TGTGCCAGCAGTGACCGGACTAGCCTGGGTGAGCAGTTCTTC. As protein: CASSDRTSLGEQFF.

This clone is a singleton in its sample. The V and J genes are TRBV7-9 and TRBJ2-3; 7 nucleotides match TRBD2. The germline gives CDR1 SEHNR, CDR2 FQNEAQ (reference sequence). V was pared by 1 base and J by 0 bases, with 4 bases of the junction left unmatched. This CDR3 spans 16 amino acids. The CDR3 sequence is CASSLGREPSTDTQYF. The CDR3 coding sequence is TGTGCCAGCAGCTTAGGGCGGGAGCCGAGCACAGATACGCAGTATTTT.

The V and J genes are TRBV6-1 and TRBJ2-7; D is possibly TRBD1 (6 bases). The CDR3 is made up of 14 amino acids. Per germline, CDR1 MNHNS and CDR2 SASEGT. The V end lost 5 bases, the J end lost 2 bases, and 13 bases lay between the germline ends. The CDR3 loop reads CASSNTGIAYEQYF. CDR3 nucleotides: TGTGCCAGCAGTAACACAGGGATCGCCTACGAGCAGTACTTC.

The chain couples TRBV7-2 to TRBJ2-7; D remains ambiguous. Germline CDR1 reads SGHTA; CDR2 reads FQGNSA. V lost 1 base to trimming and J lost 3 bases, with 10 bases between them. There are 14 residues in the CDR3. This chain's CDR3 is CASSLEPNRYEQYF. CDR3 coding DNA: TGTGCCAGCAGCTTAGAACCGAACCGCTACGAGCAGTACTTC.

The rearrangement links TRBV7-9 to TRBJ2-7; TRBD1 agrees at 7 bases. V was clipped by 5 bases and J by 6 bases; unmatched bases: 10. The CDR3 is 14 amino acids. Germline-derived CDR1 and CDR2 are SEHNR and FQNEAQ (reference sequence). The CDR3 sequence: CASSDRQGPSEQYF. As DNA, the CDR3 is TGTGCCAGCAGCGACCGACAGGGACCTAGCGAGCAGTACTTC.

This clone was counted a single time. The V call is TRBV7-3, the J call TRBJ2-3, with D possibly TRBD1 on 5 matching bases. The CDR3 spans 14 residues. The germline V and J ends were trimmed by 3 bases and 2 bases, with 9 bases remaining between them. Germline CDR1 reads SGHTA; CDR2 reads FQGTGA. The CDR3 region has the DNA TGTGCCAGCAGCTTGGGGCTAGACACAGATACGCAGTATTTT. It translates to CASSLGLDTDTQYF.

This chain links TRBV7-9 with TRBJ1-1, with TRBD1 matching over 7 bases. Germline CDR1 reads SEHNR; CDR2 reads FQNEAQ (reference sequence). There are 14 residues in the CDR3. The V segment lost 9 bases and the J segment 3 bases; nucleotides outside the gene matches: 10. The DNA of the CDR3 is TGTGCCAGTTGGACAGGTTTGGTTGACACTGAAGCTTTCTTT. Amino acids: CASWTGLVDTEAFF.

This chain connects TRBV27 to TRBJ2-3; 8 positions agree with TRBD2. Germline CDR1 and CDR2: MNHEY and SMNVEV (reference sequence). The V and J ends lost 2 bases and 6 bases, in that order; junction bases with no gene match: 4. The CDR3 totals 14 residues. The CDR3 loop is CASSLEPGGDTQYF. In DNA form, the CDR3 reads TGTGCCAGCAGTTTAGAGCCGGGAGGGGATACGCAGTATTTT.

The gene calls are TRBV6-1 and TRBJ2-7; TRBD1 agrees at 9 bases. The CDR3 sequence is 14 residues long. Germline-derived CDR1 and CDR2 are MNHNS and SASEGT. Trimming cost V 4 bases and J 7 bases; bases outside gene matches: 8. Written as DNA, the CDR3 is TGTGCCAGCAGTGCCCGGACAGGGGAAGGGGAGCAGTACTTC. It translates to CASSARTGEGEQYF.